This entry concerns a single T cell receptor (beta chain). Its antigen remains unknown. The sample belongs to a study of T cells in Graves' hyperthyroidism and ophthalmopathy. Template material for amplifying TCR beta CDR3 regions consisted of RNA transcripts. HTBI primers were the set used in a first-round RT-PCR of the TCR CDR3. Each CDR3 protein is one row after TCRdb ran MiXCR on the multiplex PCR reads. The sample shows tens of thousands of distinct CDR3 sequences, 45% to 55% of them seen only once. Each diagnosis drew on symptoms, thyroxine, TRAb, thyroid ultrasound and orbital computed tomography findings. 9.5 to 10 ml fresh peripheral blood yielded the PBMCs. The CDR3 has 13 residues. Germline values: CDR1 SGHTA, CDR2 FQGNSA. V was shortened by 6 bases and J by 6 bases, with 12 bases between the two germline ends. Overall study findings and caveats: Ophthalmopathy was distinguished from stable hyperthyroidism by 13 V-J signatures.

Sequencing was carried out using blood. The origin of this receptor is a woman in her 40s with Graves' ophthalmopathy. This chain uses TRBV7-2 with TRBJ2-1, with D tentatively TRBD1 (6 bases). The CDR3 DNA reads TGTGCCAGCAGTCATGACAGGAGCAATGAGCAGTTCTTC. This gives the protein CASSHDRSNEQFF.